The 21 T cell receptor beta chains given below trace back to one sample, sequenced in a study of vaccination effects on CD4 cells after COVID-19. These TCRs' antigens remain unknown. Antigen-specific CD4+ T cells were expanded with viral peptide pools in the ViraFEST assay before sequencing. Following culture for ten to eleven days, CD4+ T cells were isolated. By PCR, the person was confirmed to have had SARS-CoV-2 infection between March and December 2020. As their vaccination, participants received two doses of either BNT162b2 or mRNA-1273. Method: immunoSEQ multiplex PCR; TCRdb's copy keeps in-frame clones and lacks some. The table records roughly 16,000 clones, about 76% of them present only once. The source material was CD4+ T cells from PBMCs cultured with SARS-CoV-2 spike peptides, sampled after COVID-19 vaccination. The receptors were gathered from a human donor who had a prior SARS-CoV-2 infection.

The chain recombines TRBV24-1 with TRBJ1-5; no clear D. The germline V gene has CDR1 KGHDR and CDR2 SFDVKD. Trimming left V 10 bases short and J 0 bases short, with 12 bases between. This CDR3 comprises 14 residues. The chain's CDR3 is CATGQTNSNQPQHF. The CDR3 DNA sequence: TGTGCCACGGGCCAGACAAATAGCAATCAGCCCCAGCATTTT.

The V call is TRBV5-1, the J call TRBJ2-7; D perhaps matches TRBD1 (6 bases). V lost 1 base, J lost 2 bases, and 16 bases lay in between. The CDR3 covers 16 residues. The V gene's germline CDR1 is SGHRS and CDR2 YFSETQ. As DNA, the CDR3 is TGCGCCAGCAGCTTGAATCGGGACACCCAGCCCTACGAGCAGTACTTC. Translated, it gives CASSLNRDTQPYEQYF.

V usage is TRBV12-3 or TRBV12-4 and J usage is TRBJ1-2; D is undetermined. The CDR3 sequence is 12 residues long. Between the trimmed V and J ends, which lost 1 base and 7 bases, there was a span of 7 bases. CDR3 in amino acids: CASSLGSGGYTF. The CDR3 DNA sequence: TGTGCCAGCAGTTTAGGTAGTGGTGGCTACACCTTC.

The CDR3 sequence: CASSLGPISYNEQFF. As DNA, the CDR3 is TGTGCCAGCAGCTTAGGACCGATCTCCTACAATGAGCAGTTCTTC. V and J are TRBV7-2 and TRBJ2-1; unclear D gene. Trimming removed 1 base from V and 0 bases from J, with 7 bases in between. Germline assignment: CDR1 SGHTA and CDR2 FQGNSA. The CDR3 is 15 amino acids.

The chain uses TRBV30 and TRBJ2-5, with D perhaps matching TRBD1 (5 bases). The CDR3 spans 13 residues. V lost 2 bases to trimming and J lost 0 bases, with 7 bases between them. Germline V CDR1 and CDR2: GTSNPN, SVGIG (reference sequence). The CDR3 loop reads CAWSRQYQETQYF. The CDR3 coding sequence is TGTGCCTGGAGTAGACAGTACCAAGAGACCCAGTACTTC.

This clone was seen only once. In DNA, the CDR3 is TGTGCCAGCAGCCCCTCCCAGGGGGGGGGCTACACCTTC. It specifies CASSPSQGGGYTF. This chain links TRBV7-9 with TRBJ1-2; 7 nucleotides agree with TRBD1. The CDR3 is 13 amino acids. From germline, CDR1 is SEHNR and CDR2 FQNEAQ (reference sequence). J gave up 8 bases and V 5 bases, and 8 bases lay outside the gene matches.

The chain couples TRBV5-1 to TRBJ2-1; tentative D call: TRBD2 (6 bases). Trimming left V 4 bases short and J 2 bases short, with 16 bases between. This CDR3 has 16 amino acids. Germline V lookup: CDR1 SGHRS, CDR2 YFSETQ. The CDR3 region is CASSLNGGITYNEQFF. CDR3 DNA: TGCGCCAGCAGCCTCAACGGCGGGATCACCTACAATGAGCAGTTCTTC.

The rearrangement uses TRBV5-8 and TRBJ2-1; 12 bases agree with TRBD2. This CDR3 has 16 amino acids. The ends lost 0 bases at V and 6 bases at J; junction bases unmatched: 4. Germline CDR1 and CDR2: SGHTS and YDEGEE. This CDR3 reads CASSLGRTSGINEQFF. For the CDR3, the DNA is TGTGCCAGCAGCTTGGGCAGGACTAGCGGGATCAATGAGCAGTTCTTC.

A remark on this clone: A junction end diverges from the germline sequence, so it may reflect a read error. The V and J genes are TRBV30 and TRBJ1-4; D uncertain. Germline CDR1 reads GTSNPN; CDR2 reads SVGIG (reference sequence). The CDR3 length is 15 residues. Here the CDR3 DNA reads TGTGCCTGGAGTCTTCCGGCTCGGGGAAATGAAAACCTGTTTTTT. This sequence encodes CAWSLPARGNENLFF.

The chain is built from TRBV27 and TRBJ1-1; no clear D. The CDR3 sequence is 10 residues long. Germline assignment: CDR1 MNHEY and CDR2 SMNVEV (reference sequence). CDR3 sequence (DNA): TGTGTCAGATCTTCGTCGCGAGCTTTCTTT. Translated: CVRSSSRAFF.

DNA of the CDR3: TGCGCCAGCAGCTTGGAGGGACAGGGAGGGACCCAGTACTTC. Translating it yields CASSLEGQGGTQYF. This chain links TRBV5-1 with TRBJ2-5; 9 bases fit TRBD1. The CDR3 runs 14 residues. Germline V gives CDR1 SGHRS, CDR2 YFSETQ. V was pared by 0 bases and J by 7 bases, with 4 bases of the junction left unmatched.

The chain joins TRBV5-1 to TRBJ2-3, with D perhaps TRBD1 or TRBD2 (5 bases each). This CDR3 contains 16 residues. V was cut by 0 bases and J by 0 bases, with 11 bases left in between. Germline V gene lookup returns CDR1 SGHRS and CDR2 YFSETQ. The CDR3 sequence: CASSLVGDASTDTQYF. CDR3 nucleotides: TGCGCCAGCAGCTTGGTGGGGGACGCTAGCACAGATACGCAGTATTTT.

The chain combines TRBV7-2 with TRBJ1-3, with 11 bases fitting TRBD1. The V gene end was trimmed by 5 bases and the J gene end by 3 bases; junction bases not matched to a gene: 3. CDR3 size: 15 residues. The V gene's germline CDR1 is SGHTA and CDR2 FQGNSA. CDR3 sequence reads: CASSKDRGLGNTIYF. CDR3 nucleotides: TGTGCCAGCAGCAAGGACAGGGGGCTTGGAAACACCATATATTTT.

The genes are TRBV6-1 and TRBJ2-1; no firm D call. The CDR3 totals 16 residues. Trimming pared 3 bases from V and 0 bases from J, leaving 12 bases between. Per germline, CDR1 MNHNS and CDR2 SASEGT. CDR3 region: CASSDVGLSSYNEQFF. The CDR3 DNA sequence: TGTGCCAGCAGTGACGTGGGGTTGAGCTCCTACAATGAGCAGTTCTTC.

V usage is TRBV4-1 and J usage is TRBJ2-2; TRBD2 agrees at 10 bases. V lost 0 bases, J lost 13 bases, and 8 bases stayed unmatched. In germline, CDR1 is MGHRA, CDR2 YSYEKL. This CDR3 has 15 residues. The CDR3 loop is CASSQDPSGSLGLFF. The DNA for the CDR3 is TGCGCCAGCAGCCAAGATCCTAGCGGGAGCTTAGGGCTGTTTTTT.

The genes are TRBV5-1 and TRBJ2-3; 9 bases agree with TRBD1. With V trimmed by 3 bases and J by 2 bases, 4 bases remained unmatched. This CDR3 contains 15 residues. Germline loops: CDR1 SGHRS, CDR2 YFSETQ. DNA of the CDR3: TGCGCCAGCAGCTCAACAGGGGGCTTCACAGATACGCAGTATTTT. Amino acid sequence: CASSSTGGFTDTQYF.

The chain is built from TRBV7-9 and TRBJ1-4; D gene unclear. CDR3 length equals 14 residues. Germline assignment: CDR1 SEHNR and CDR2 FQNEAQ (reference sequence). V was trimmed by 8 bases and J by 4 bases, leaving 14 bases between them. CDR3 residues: CASRFSDYNEKLFF. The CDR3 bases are TGTGCCAGCCGATTCTCGGACTATAATGAAAAACTGTTTTTT.

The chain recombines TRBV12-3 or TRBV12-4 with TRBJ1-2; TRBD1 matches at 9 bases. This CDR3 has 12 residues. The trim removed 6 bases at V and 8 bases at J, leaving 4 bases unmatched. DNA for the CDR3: TGTGCCAGCAGGGGGGACAGGGAAGGCTACACCTTC. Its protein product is CASRGDREGYTF.

The CDR3 here is CASSPGLAPDTQYF. CDR3 DNA: TGCGCCAGTAGCCCGGGACTAGCACCAGATACGCAGTATTTT. The genes are TRBV5-1 and TRBJ2-3, with TRBD2 identical over 9 bases. Losses at the gene ends were 8 bases for V and 4 bases for J; bases not matched to a gene: 8. Germline values: CDR1 SGHRS, CDR2 YFSETQ. The CDR3 contains 14 residues.

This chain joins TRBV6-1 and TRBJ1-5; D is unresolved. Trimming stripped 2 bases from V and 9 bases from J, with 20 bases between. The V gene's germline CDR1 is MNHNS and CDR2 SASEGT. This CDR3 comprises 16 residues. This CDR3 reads CASSEPLRHPGRPQHF. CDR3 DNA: TGTGCCAGCAGTGAACCCCTCCGGCACCCCGGGCGGCCCCAGCATTTT.

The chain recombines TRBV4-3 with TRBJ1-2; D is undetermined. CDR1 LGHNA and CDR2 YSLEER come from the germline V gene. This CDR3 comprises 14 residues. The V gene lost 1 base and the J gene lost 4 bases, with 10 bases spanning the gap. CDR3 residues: CASSQGRELYGYTF. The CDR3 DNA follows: TGCGCCAGCAGCCAAGGGCGGGAGCTCTATGGCTACACCTTC.